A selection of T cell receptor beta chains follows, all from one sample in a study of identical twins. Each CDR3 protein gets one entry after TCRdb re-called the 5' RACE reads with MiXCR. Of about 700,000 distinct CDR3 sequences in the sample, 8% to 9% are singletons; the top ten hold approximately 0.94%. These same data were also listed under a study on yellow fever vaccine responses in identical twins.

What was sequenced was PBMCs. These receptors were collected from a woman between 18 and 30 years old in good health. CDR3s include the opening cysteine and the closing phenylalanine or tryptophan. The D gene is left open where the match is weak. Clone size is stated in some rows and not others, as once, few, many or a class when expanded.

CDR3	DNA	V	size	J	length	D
CASSLTTEQFF	TGTGCCAGCAGTTTAACGACTGAGCAGTTCTTC	TRBV12-3/TRBV12-4	few	TRBJ2-1	11	.
CASTIQGGSTYEQYF	TGTGCCAGCACCATCCAGGGGGGATCCACCTACGAGCAGTACTTC	TRBV7-9	few	TRBJ2-7	15	.
CASSFFRGRVGANVLTF	TGTGCCAGCAGCTTCTTTCGCGGGAGGGTTGGGGCCAACGTCCTGACTTTC	TRBV7-2	once	TRBJ2-6	17	TRBD2
CASSGLDKGETQYF	TGCGCCAGCAGTGGCTTGGACAAGGGAGAGACCCAGTACTTC	TRBV10-2	.	TRBJ2-5	14	.
CASRSVTYEQYF	TGTGCCAGCAGGTCCGTAACCTACGAGCAGTACTTC	TRBV27	few	TRBJ2-7	12	.
CASSQDRTILYNEQFF	TGCGCCAGCAGCCAAGATCGGACCATATTATACAATGAGCAGTTCTTC	TRBV4-3	few	TRBJ2-1	16	.
CASSLRGGSAYEQYF	TGTGCCAGCAGTTTACGCGGGGGATCCGCCTACGAGCAGTACTTC	TRBV12-3/TRBV12-4	few	TRBJ2-7	15	TRBD2
CASSDRGLNTEAFF	TGTGCCAGCAGTGACAGGGGACTGAACACTGAAGCTTTCTTT	TRBV12-3/TRBV12-4	many	TRBJ1-1	14	TRBD1
CSALTGTFSSNQPQHF	TGCAGTGCGTTGACAGGGACCTTTTCTAGCAATCAGCCCCAGCATTTT	TRBV20-1	few	TRBJ1-5	16	TRBD1
CSARVAGTRKETQYF	TGCAGTGCTAGGGTCGCCGGGACACGTAAAGAGACCCAGTACTTC	TRBV20-1	few	TRBJ2-5	15	.
CASRSGRQETQYF	TGTGCCAGCAGGTCCGGCCGACAAGAGACCCAGTACTTC	TRBV2	many	TRBJ2-5	13	.
CSVERGSGTGELFF	TGCAGCGTTGAAAGGGGGTCAGGCACCGGGGAGCTGTTTTTT	TRBV29-1	many	TRBJ2-2	14	.
CASSLAPGRQETQYF	TGCGCCAGCAGCTTGGCACCCGGCAGGCAAGAGACCCAGTACTTC	TRBV5-1	few	TRBJ2-5	15	.
CASSMSDRGKTQYF	TGTGCCAGTAGTATGTCGGACAGGGGAAAGACCCAGTACTTC	TRBV19	few	TRBJ2-5	14	TRBD1
CASSQVGAGGGQFF	TGTGCCAGCAGCCAAGTGGGAGCGGGGGGGGGGCAGTTCTTC	TRBV4-2	few	TRBJ2-1	14	TRBD2
CASSVGQPQHF	TGTGCCAGCAGTGTAGGGCAGCCCCAGCATTTT	TRBV2	many	TRBJ1-5	11	.
CASSQASALPDTQYF	TGTGCCAGCAGCCAAGCGTCGGCGCTCCCAGATACGCAGTATTTT	TRBV4-2	few	TRBJ2-3	15	.
CASSYSAGVSNEQFF	TGTGCCAGCAGTTACTCGGCAGGGGTTTCCAATGAGCAGTTCTTC	TRBV6-5	many	TRBJ2-1	15	.
CSVGGPGANILTF	TGCAGCGTAGGGGGTCCTGGGGCCAACATCCTGACTTTC	TRBV29-1	.	TRBJ2-6	13	.
CASSLGLRSYTDTQYF	TGTGCCAGCAGCTTAGGGTTGCGTTCATACACAGATACGCAGTATTTT	TRBV7-2	.	TRBJ2-3	16	.
CASSPGGNEKLFF	TGTGCCAGCAGCCCTGGTGGTAATGAGAAACTGTTTTTT	TRBV12-3/TRBV12-4	.	TRBJ1-4	13	.
CASSYPTGLPGELFF	TGTGCCAGCAGTTACCCGACAGGCCTACCCGGGGAGCTGTTTTTT	TRBV6-5	.	TRBJ2-2	15	.
CASSYSFGNEQFF	TGTGCCAGCAGTTACTCGTTCGGGAATGAGCAGTTCTTC	TRBV6-6	.	TRBJ2-1	13	.
CSARDIWETQYF	TGCAGTGCTAGAGACATCTGGGAGACCCAGTACTTC	TRBV20-1	few	TRBJ2-5	12	.
CACSSGSTDTQYF	TGCGCCTGCTCTAGCGGAAGCACAGATACGCAGTATTTT	TRBV4-3	.	TRBJ2-3	13	TRBD2
CASSSLRLAGVSTGELFF	TGTGCCAGCAGCTCATTACGACTAGCGGGAGTCAGCACCGGGGAGCTGTTTTTT	TRBV11-1	.	TRBJ2-2	18	TRBD2
CASSERTSGSPYEQYF	TGCGCCAGCAGTGAGCGGACTAGCGGGAGCCCCTACGAGCAGTACTTC	TRBV10-1	few	TRBJ2-7	16	TRBD2
CASRETGESYYNEQFF	TGTGCCAGCAGAGAGACAGGGGAATCGTATTACAATGAGCAGTTCTTC	TRBV2	few	TRBJ2-1	16	TRBD1
CASSLAGGMADEQYF	TGTGCCAGCAGCTTAGCTGGGGGGATGGCGGACGAGCAGTACTTC	TRBV7-9	.	TRBJ2-7	15	.
CASSPRLSHSGTSGNNEQFF	TGCGCCAGCAGCCCACGTCTAAGTCACTCCGGGACTAGCGGGAACAATGAGCAGTTCTTC	TRBV4-3	.	TRBJ2-1	20	TRBD2
CSARDRNNEQFF	TGCAGTGCTAGAGATCGAAACAATGAGCAGTTCTTC	TRBV20-1	.	TRBJ2-1	12	.
CASSQVNTEAFF	TGTGCCAGCAGCCAAGTGAACACTGAAGCTTTCTTT	TRBV3-1	many	TRBJ1-1	12	.
CASSQDGMAGSYNEQFF	TGCGCCAGCAGCCAAGACGGAATGGCGGGGAGTTACAATGAGCAGTTCTTC	TRBV4-3	few	TRBJ2-1	17	.
CASSSRLTETQYF	TGTGCCAGCAGTTCCCGGTTGACGGAGACCCAGTACTTC	TRBV6-2/TRBV6-3	few	TRBJ2-5	13	.
CASSSKTSGGLGGELFF	TGTGCCAGCAGCTCCAAGACTAGCGGGGGCCTCGGCGGGGAGCTGTTTTTT	TRBV7-2	.	TRBJ2-2	17	TRBD2
CASSYGTSGGEETQYF	TGCGCCAGCAGCTACGGGACTAGCGGGGGAGAAGAGACCCAGTACTTC	TRBV5-1	few	TRBJ2-5	16	TRBD2
CASSPTAGEQYF	TGTGCCAGCAGTCCAACCGCGGGGGAGCAGTACTTC	TRBV6-5	few	TRBJ2-7	12	.
CASSLRQGAFTDTQYF	TGTGCCAGCAGCTTAAGGCAGGGGGCATTCACAGATACGCAGTATTTT	TRBV7-3	.	TRBJ2-3	16	TRBD1
CASSEQGDLTDTQYF	TGTGCCAGCAGTGAACAAGGGGACCTCACAGATACGCAGTATTTT	TRBV25-1	few	TRBJ2-3	15	.
CATSDPGREGYNEQFF	TGTGCCACCAGTGATCCGGGTCGGGAGGGCTACAATGAGCAGTTCTTC	TRBV24-1	few	TRBJ2-1	16	TRBD2
CASSYSQFGNPYEQYF	TGTGCCAGCAGTTACTCGCAATTCGGGAACCCCTACGAGCAGTACTTC	TRBV6-5	few	TRBJ2-7	16	.
CASSLNGLAGGNEQFF	TGCGCCAGCAGCTTGAACGGACTAGCGGGGGGCAATGAGCAGTTCTTC	TRBV5-1	many	TRBJ2-1	16	TRBD2
CSASFRDRHYNEQFF	TGCAGTGCTTCCTTCCGGGACCGACACTACAATGAGCAGTTCTTC	TRBV20-1	.	TRBJ2-1	15	.
CSVVGQGAEAFF	TGCAGCGTTGTAGGACAGGGGGCTGAAGCTTTCTTT	TRBV29-1	.	TRBJ1-1	12	TRBD1
CASSLIGTGFWEQYF	TGTGCCAGCAGCTTAATCGGGACAGGGTTTTGGGAGCAGTACTTC	TRBV7-9	.	TRBJ2-7	15	TRBD1
CASSLDGTKRLNEQFF	TGTGCCAGCAGCCTAGACGGGACAAAAAGGTTAAATGAGCAGTTCTTC	TRBV7-9	few	TRBJ2-1	16	.